The clone carrying this T cell receptor (beta chain) was seen only a few times. Its specificity is unknown. This sample was taken from a study of T cells in Graves' hyperthyroidism and ophthalmopathy. The overall study: Peripheral blood draws took place at initial diagnosis, ahead of any treatment.

Amplification yielded TCR beta CDR3 regions, with RNA transcripts as the source. RT-PCR in the first round (using the HTBI primer set) targeted the TCR CDR3. TCRdb used MiXCR to reprocess the multiplex PCR reads, holding one entry per CDR3 protein. The repertoire consists of over 300,000 distinct CDR3 sequences, with approximately 15% occurring once and the leading ten covering about 37%. Study-level points and caveats: The blood repertoire included most of the expanded thyroid clonotypes above 0.001.

Together with thyroid ultrasound, orbital computed tomography, serum thyroxine and TRAb, clinical symptoms were used for diagnoses. Fresh peripheral blood, around 10 ml, yielded the PBMCs. The junction had 13 bases not matched to a gene; V was cut back by 5 bases and J by 6 bases. The CDR3 extends over 16 amino acids. CDR1 ENHRY and CDR2 SYGVKD come from the germline V gene. The TCR comes from a woman in her 40s with Graves' ophthalmopathy. The chain has TRBV10-3 and TRBJ2-7; 10 positions agree with TRBD1. Sequencing used blood. The CDR3 here is CAISQTLADRGTEQYF. CDR3 nucleotides: TGTGCCATCAGTCAAACCCTGGCGGACAGGGGGACCGAGCAGTACTTC.